Listed here is a single T cell receptor beta chain. The sample comes from a study of blood T cell repertoires in COVID-19. Study summary: Sample material is recorded as cDNA or gDNA derived from T cells, B-cell-depleted T cells, or PBMCs.

Repertoires were generated with immunoSEQ multiplex PCR, while TCRdb's copy carries only in-frame clones and drops some. The data contain under 350,000 clones, around 92% of them seen just once; the ten biggest clones take up about 2%. Those who participated ranged in age from roughly 18 to 89 years and resided in 20 to 30 US areas. Losses at the gene ends were 4 bases for V and 4 bases for J; bases not matched to a gene: 11. The CDR3 totals 16 residues. Germline V CDR1 and CDR2: SQVTM, ANQGSEA. V gene TRBV29-1 combines with J gene TRBJ2-3, with 10 bases fitting TRBD2. The sequenced sample was PBMCs or T cells enriched from blood (not recorded which). The TCR originated in a woman between 55 and 75 years old who had recovered from COVID-19. The CDR3 sequence: CSVVLLGAGGSDTQYF. Here the CDR3 DNA reads TGCAGCGTTGTCCTTTTGGGAGCGGGAGGGTCAGATACGCAGTATTTT.